This T cell receptor beta chain was identified during a study of shared clonotypes between healthy human individuals. Study-level information: A couple of women and a few men aged 18 to 49 made up the donors.

Comments on this clone: The antigen is not known.

Study-wide results and limits: Clonotype sharing among the donors was expected to vary with sequencing depth.

Around 30,000 T cell genomes, or about 320 ng DNA, went into unsorted PBMC replicate PCRs. Researchers sequenced unsorted PBMC DNA using ten immunoSEQ deep assay plates. The repertoire was sequenced with immunoSEQ multiplex PCR; TCRdb's copy has only in-frame clones and lacks some. The table shows about 490,000 clones, with 65% to 80% occurring only once. The receptor was isolated from a woman in her forties in good health. Some clones in this sample may be carry-over from other donors' samples. The sequenced sample was PBMCs.

The CDR3 sequence: CASSSASGRNTGELFF. CDR3 coding DNA: TGTGCCAGCAGTTCGGCTAGCGGGAGGAACACCGGGGAGCTGTTTTTT. J is TRBJ2-2 and V is TRBV5-4, with TRBD2 matching 10 bases. The CDR3 consists of 16 residues. Germline lookup yields CDR1 SGHNT and CDR2 YYREEE (reference sequence). The V and J ends lost 5 bases and 1 base, in that order; junction bases with no gene match: 5.